This T cell receptor (beta chain) was profiled in a study of shared clonotypes between healthy human individuals (TCRdb year 2020). Context from the whole study: A few men and a couple of women, aged 18 to 49 years, made up the cohort. The study deeply sequenced blood TCR repertoires of about 5 healthy adults to estimate repertoire size and the extent of clonotype sharing between individuals. Between about 0.94 and 8.9 billion PBMCs per donor were obtained by leukapheresis. To increase sequencing depth and limit assay-specific biases, TCR repertoire library preparation and sequencing were carried out by different laboratories using diverse techniques. Beyond this particular receptor, the publication reports: Sampling was restricted to blood, and TCR repertoires in tissues likely differ from the TCR repertoires found in blood. Based on pairwise subsampling, the degree of clonotype sharing among donors was expected to be affected by sequencing depth. Because the study included a small number of donors, the genetic and exposure-history diversity represented was limited.

V is cut by 1 base and J by 1 base, and the space between the germline ends is 10 bases. Including the terminal cysteine and phenylalanine, the CDR3 comprises 15 residues. Kept here is only the CDR3 DNA, which spans 45 bases and is read in frame from base 1. CDR1 and CDR2, looked up from the germline V gene, are LGHNA and YNFKEQ. Concerning this clone itself: The antigen this receptor binds is unknown. No much larger clone is present one base from it, and per-base qualities are unavailable.

Using the deep immunoSEQ assay, TCR CDR3 regions were amplified from genomic DNA by multiplex PCR. Extracted genomic DNA from each cell subset was distributed evenly across all wells of several immunoSEQ 96-well plates, and each plate was treated as a replicate. Each replicate PCR for unsorted PBMC received roughly 300 ng genomic DNA, equal to tens of thousands of T cell genomes. Ten immunoSEQ deep assay plates were used to sequence unsorted PBMC genomic DNA. The purified libraries were quantified using a Qubit 3.0 fluorometer, sized with a Bioanalyzer 2100, and then quantified again using the KAPA Library Quantification kit. Every immunoSEQ 96-well plate was sequenced on a separate single-read 150-cycle Illumina NextSeq 550 flow cell. The study's own analysis went as follows. Because the immunoSEQ output held only junctional sequences and lacked quality scores, the filtering could not match the filtering applied to full-length reads. To assign V/J genes and CDR3, sequences were annotated using PyIR, a Python wrapper for IgBLAST v1.9, with IMGT germline references. Any read was removed if the V/J assignment was weak (E-value above 1e-6), the CDR3 was missing, or the read contained stop codons, out-of-frame junctions, or ambiguous translated residues. A V3J clonotype was defined by an identical inferred V gene, J gene, and CDR3 amino acid sequence. Percentage overlap between repertoires was computed as shared unique clonotypes divided by the size of the smaller repertoire. Repertoire richness was assessed with RTK rarefaction, the Chao1 estimator, and Recon v2.1 estimates of unobserved clonotypes. Sourced from immuneACCESS, this table was stored by TCRdb with only in-frame sequences that have V and J called. A share of the clones is absent; for the studies checked, an unresolved V gene accounts for under half, and the remainder has no known explanation. D and trimming come from the DNA, and the V and J calls and clone size come from that table. The sample yields some 480,000 clones; 70% to 85% were counted once. The ten largest account for over 9.5% of the sample.

The donors were healthy, HIV-negative adults who had no recently reported acute infections or vaccinations. Every donor was a Caucasian adult residing in Nashville, Tennessee, USA. For unsorted samples, approximately 89 million PBMCs were counted, and genomic DNA was extracted using the QIAamp DNA Blood Mini kit. Blood was collected by leukapheresis, and PBMCs were isolated by Ficoll-Histopaque density gradient centrifugation and then cryopreserved in liquid nitrogen vapor phase. Source material: PBMCs. The chain is encoded by TRBV4-2 joined to TRBJ1-1; too little of a D gene remains to name it. This clonotype was sampled from a woman aged 35 to 49 in good health. Some clones in this sample may be carry-over from other donors' samples. CDR3 sequence: CASSQAETGNTEAFF. The DNA is as follows: TGTGCCAGCAGCCAAGCTGAGACTGGGAACACTGAAGCTTTCTTT.